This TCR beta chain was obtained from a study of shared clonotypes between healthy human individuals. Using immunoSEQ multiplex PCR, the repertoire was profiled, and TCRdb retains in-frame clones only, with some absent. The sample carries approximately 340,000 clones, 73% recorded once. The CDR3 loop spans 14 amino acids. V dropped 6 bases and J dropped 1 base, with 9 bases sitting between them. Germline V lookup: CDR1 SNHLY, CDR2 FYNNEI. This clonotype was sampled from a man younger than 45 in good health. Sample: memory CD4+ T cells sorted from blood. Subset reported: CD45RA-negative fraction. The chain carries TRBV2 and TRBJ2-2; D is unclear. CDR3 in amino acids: CASRGRRNTGELFF. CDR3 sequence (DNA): TGTGCCAGCAGGGGCAGGAGGAACACCGGGGAGCTGTTTTTT. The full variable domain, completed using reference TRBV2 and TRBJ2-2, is EPEVTQTPSHQVTQMGQEVILRCVPISNHLYFYWYRQILGQKVEFLVSFYNNEISEKSEIFDDQFSVERPDGSNFTLKIRSTKLEDSAMYFCASRGRRNTGELFFGEGSRLTVL.